This is a list of T cell receptor beta chains from one sample in a study of neurological immune-mediated disorders. TCRdb re-derived calls from the 5' RACE reads in MiXCR, one entry per CDR3 protein. This sample has 70,000 or so distinct CDR3 sequences, with approximately 3.3% found just once. Sequencing input: PBMCs. These receptors originate from a woman aged 50 to 60 with multiple sclerosis. The conserved cysteine and the conserved F or W are not part of the CDR3 here. A D gene is named only where the DNA matches it firmly.

j_call | d_call | v_call | cdr3_aa
TRBJ1-1 | NA | TRBV20-1 | SARDPLQGNTEAF
TRBJ2-3 | TRBD1 | TRBV20-1 | SALTGMSGTDTQY
TRBJ1-3 | NA | TRBV4-2 | ASSQDNTYSGNTIY
TRBJ1-1 | NA | TRBV5-6 | ASSLGWLPNTEAF
TRBJ1-3 | NA | TRBV19 | ASSIGDGNTIY
TRBJ2-5 | TRBD1 | TRBV7-9 | ASSPTGNQETQY
TRBJ2-1 | NA | TRBV15 | ATSARLYNEQF
TRBJ2-3 | NA | TRBV20-1 | SARGGTPDTQY
TRBJ1-1 | TRBD1 | TRBV4-3 | ASSHPGTGLAEAF
TRBJ2-5 | NA | TRBV5-1 | ASSYIPNSVQETQY
TRBJ2-1 | TRBD2 | TRBV6-5 | ASSYSGWNEQF
TRBJ2-3 | TRBD2 | TRBV11-2 | ASSLFLAGARDTQY
TRBJ2-1 | NA | TRBV5-1 | ASRAQGGYNEQF
TRBJ1-4 | NA | TRBV6-2/TRBV6-3 | ASSYRRDTEKLF
TRBJ1-2 | TRBD1 | TRBV7-3 | ASSLNNRGDGYT
TRBJ2-3 | TRBD2 | TRBV24-1 | ATSDLALSGGTDTQY
TRBJ1-1 | NA | TRBV19 | ASSGNRAGEAF
TRBJ1-5 | NA | TRBV29-1 | SVEDQKEGNKTQN
TRBJ2-5 | NA | TRBV2 | ASKEYQETQY
TRBJ1-5 | TRBD1 | TRBV28 | ASSPGTGVTYSNQPQH
TRBJ2-5 | NA | TRBV5-5 | ASSLYGGKETQY
TRBJ2-2 | NA | TRBV4-3 | ASSHNVGAGELF
TRBJ2-1 | TRBD2 | TRBV5-6 | ASIQGRAGGPIDNEQF
TRBJ2-3 | TRBD2 | TRBV20-1 | SASGSGASTDTQY
TRBJ2-7 | TRBD2 | TRBV12-5 | ASGLVLKRDSHEQY
TRBJ1-1 | TRBD1 | TRBV6-5 | ASSRGQGEAF
TRBJ2-3 | NA | TRBV27 | ASSPGRGRRTDTQY
TRBJ1-3 | NA | TRBV9 | ASSPRTAPIGNTIY
TRBJ2-1 | NA | TRBV12-3/TRBV12-4 | ASSKQGIVDNEQF
TRBJ1-1 | NA | TRBV5-1 | ASSLMVRNTEAF
TRBJ2-1 | TRBD2 | TRBV20-1 | SARELAGNEQF
TRBJ1-2 | NA | TRBV28 | ATHLPGRVHGYT
TRBJ1-2 | NA | TRBV5-1 | ASSLAGGQRGTKGYT
TRBJ2-7 | NA | TRBV20-1 | SARDPHSLIGSYEQY
TRBJ1-5 | NA | TRBV4-1 | ASSQRDGLLTQH
TRBJ1-2 | NA | TRBV2 | ARREAGYGYT
TRBJ2-5 | NA | TRBV15 | ATSSTSKGTQY
TRBJ1-2 | NA | TRBV24-1 | ATSGGINYGYT
TRBJ2-7 | NA | TRBV11-3 | ASSPPRASYEQY
TRBJ2-6 | NA | TRBV7-2 | ASSLEGSSGANVLT
TRBJ1-2 | NA | TRBV20-1 | SARVAGVNYGYT
TRBJ1-3 | NA | TRBV29-1 | SVEVSSGNTIY
TRBJ2-7 | TRBD2 | TRBV5-8 | ASSLLAGHSYEQY
TRBJ2-1 | NA | TRBV18 | ASSREFGEQF
TRBJ1-6 | NA | TRBV7-2 | ASSSRGHNNSPLH
TRBJ2-3 | TRBD2 | TRBV5-1 | ASSSSGSQDTQY
TRBJ2-5 | NA | TRBV20-1 | SAINRETQY
TRBJ1-5 | NA | TRBV18 | ASSPFADISNQPQH
TRBJ2-6 | NA | TRBV7-6 | ASSSFWGRGNSGANVLT
TRBJ2-6 | NA | TRBV12-3/TRBV12-4 | ASSLGMRSGANVLT
TRBJ2-7 | TRBD2 | TRBV6-2/TRBV6-3 | ASSYGRAYEQY
TRBJ2-6 | NA | TRBV6-4 | ASSAGGANVLT
TRBJ2-3 | NA | TRBV12-3/TRBV12-4 | ASSPQGVPDTQY
TRBJ2-5 | NA | TRBV5-1 | ASSSSPPQETQY
TRBJ1-6 | NA | TRBV6-2/TRBV6-3 | ASGETGSPLH
TRBJ2-1 | TRBD2 | TRBV10-3 | AISGASGRALGDEQF
TRBJ1-1 | TRBD1 | TRBV6-1 | ASSEEQGFEAF
TRBJ2-3 | TRBD1 | TRBV18 | VSSPVKGASTDTQY
TRBJ2-1 | NA | TRBV5-1 | ASSFDSYNEQF